Included here is one TCR beta chain sequence, with context. Profiled with immunoSEQ multiplex PCR; TCRdb holds only in-frame clones, not every one. The table has 35,000 to 45,000 clones, 85% to 95% seen once. These data are taken from a study of T cell changes during pregnancy in multiple sclerosis. The material was CD8+ T cells from peripheral blood mononuclear cells, obtained in the third trimester of pregnancy. The sequence was obtained from a female donor with multiple sclerosis, enrolled in a pregnancy study.

The CDR3 reads CASSQRTATNSPLHF. The CDR3 coding sequence is TGTGCCAGCAGCCAAAGGACAGCAACTAATTCACCCCTCCACTTT. V usage is TRBV7-9 and J usage is TRBJ1-6; D is possibly TRBD1 (6 bases). Germline CDR1 and CDR2: SEHNR and FQNEAQ (reference sequence). The ends were cut back, 5 bases at V and 6 bases at J, with 14 bases in the middle. The CDR3 covers 15 residues.